The clone carrying this T cell receptor beta chain has a handful of counts. Its antigen is not identified. For TCR, cDNA came from 5'RACE template switching, which added a universal primer site and UMIs. TCRdb passed the 5' RACE reads through MiXCR, listing each CDR3 protein once. The table records 450,000 to 550,000 distinct CDR3 sequences, roughly a fifth of them present only once. These data originate in a study of T cells after yellow fever vaccination. Whole-study results and caveats: After the booster, 96% of CD4 and about nine tenths of CD8 primary-response clones were re-detected.

This TCR was recovered from a man aged 25-45 years who received the YFV17D yellow fever vaccine. The sample consisted of PBMCs, taken 15 days after the yellow fever booster vaccination.

CDR3 loop: CASSLAAGVGDEQFF. The CDR3 DNA reads as TGCGCCAGCAGCTTGGCGGCGGGAGTAGGAGATGAGCAGTTCTTC. This chain links TRBV5-1 with TRBJ2-1, with 7 bases fitting TRBD2. Germline V gene lookup returns CDR1 SGHRS and CDR2 YFSETQ. The CDR3 sequence is 15 residues long. The V segment lost 0 bases and the J segment 8 bases; nucleotides outside the gene matches: 8. The full variable domain, its missing parts supplied by reference TRBV5-1 and TRBJ2-1, is KAGVTQTPRYLIKTRGQQVTLSCSPISGHRSVSWYQQTPGQGLQFLFEYFSETQRNKGNFPGRFSGRQFSNSRSEMNVSTLELGDSALYLCASSLAAGVGDEQFFGPGTRLTVL.